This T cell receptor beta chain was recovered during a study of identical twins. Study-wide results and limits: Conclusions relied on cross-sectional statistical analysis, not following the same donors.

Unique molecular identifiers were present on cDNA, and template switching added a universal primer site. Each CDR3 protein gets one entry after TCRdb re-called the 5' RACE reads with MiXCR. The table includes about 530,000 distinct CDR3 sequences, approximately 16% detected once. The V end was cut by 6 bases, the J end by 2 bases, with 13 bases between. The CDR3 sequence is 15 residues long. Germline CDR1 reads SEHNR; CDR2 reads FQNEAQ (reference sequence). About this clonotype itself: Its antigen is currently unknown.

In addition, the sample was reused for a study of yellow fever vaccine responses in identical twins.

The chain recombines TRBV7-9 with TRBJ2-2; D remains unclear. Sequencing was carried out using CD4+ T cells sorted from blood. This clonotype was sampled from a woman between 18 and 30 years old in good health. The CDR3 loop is CASSLFGVNTGELFF. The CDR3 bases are TGTGCCAGCAGTCTTTTCGGCGTAAACACCGGGGAGCTGTTTTTT.